Listed below are T cell receptor beta chains from one sample, sequenced in a study of early T cells in non-severe SARS-CoV-2 infection. TCRdb reprocessed the 5' RACE reads with MiXCR, giving one entry per CDR3 protein. The sample includes nearly 60,000 distinct CDR3 sequences, about an eighth of them seen just once. Sequenced input: whole blood. These receptor sequences come from an adult who was a healthcare worker with PCR-confirmed SARS-CoV-2 infection or an uninfected control (not recorded which). The conserved cysteine and the conserved F or W are not part of the CDR3 here. Clone size, where shown, is once, few, many, or a class for clones that have expanded.

abundance,j_gene,v_gene,CDR3aa
few,TRBJ1-6,TRBV28,ASNGDREDNSPLH
many,TRBJ1-2,TRBV12-3/TRBV12-4,ASSRQGRDGYT
many,TRBJ2-4,TRBV28,ASSLTGPGRIQY
few,TRBJ2-4,TRBV20-1,SVGPTKNIQY
NA,TRBJ1-5,TRBV7-9,ASSLGAGRAQH
NA,TRBJ1-1,TRBV28,ASRGVEGEAF
NA,TRBJ2-6,TRBV9,ASSVVSGANVLT
NA,TRBJ1-2,TRBV6-5,ASSYSQADPFGYT
NA,TRBJ2-3,TRBV29-1,SVEQATDTQY
once,TRBJ2-5,TRBV20-1,SARVAGNQETQY
NA,TRBJ2-2,TRBV20-1,SASRGPNTGELF
NA,TRBJ1-4,TRBV11-2,ASSQDRAMF
once,TRBJ2-2,TRBV27,ASRDMNTGELF
many,TRBJ2-7,TRBV28,ASSPRVFASYEQY
NA,TRBJ1-4,TRBV2,ASKMASGEKLF
NA,TRBJ2-5,TRBV12-3/TRBV12-4,ASSLGVAGVETQY
few,TRBJ1-1,TRBV29-1,SVEDRESTEAF
few,TRBJ2-3,TRBV5-6,ASSNGLATDTQY
many,TRBJ2-7,TRBV28,ASSPVRGQGEPYEQY
many,TRBJ2-1,TRBV29-1,SVLPRGGTSGGEQF
many,TRBJ2-1,TRBV6-2/TRBV6-3,ASRQPLYNEQF
NA,TRBJ1-1,TRBV7-3,ASSLIQGAEAF
NA,TRBJ2-5,TRBV11-1,ASSQEAAETQY
few,TRBJ2-3,TRBV20-1,SATLFGSSTDTQY
NA,TRBJ2-1,TRBV7-3,VSSLGSGSSYNEQF
NA,TRBJ1-1,TRBV28,ASSAGQGGTEAF
NA,TRBJ2-1,TRBV7-6,ASSFTPPGLAGDNEQF
many,TRBJ2-1,TRBV6-6,ASSYSNAPRDIDEQF
NA,TRBJ1-5,TRBV4-1,ASSQSGGAGQPQH
many,TRBJ1-1,TRBV18,ASSPDRTEAF
many,TRBJ2-5,TRBV11-2,ASSLVSGVKTQY
few,TRBJ2-5,TRBV6-6,ASTSRGYQETQY
few,TRBJ1-2,TRBV4-3,ASSQDPTGNRGYT
NA,TRBJ1-1,TRBV28,ASSNWASGAF
few,TRBJ1-2,TRBV20-1,SAPRGTAYGYT
NA,TRBJ2-1,TRBV4-2,ASSQDGTSGSFSSREQF
few,TRBJ2-1,TRBV3-1,ASSHILTSGRSGNEQF
few,TRBJ2-7,TRBV27,ASSRTGAPYEQY
few,TRBJ1-1,TRBV3-1,ASSQELVARGRGTEAF
many,TRBJ1-4,TRBV7-9,ASRAGTEKLF
many,TRBJ2-1,TRBV3-1,ASSHRAGGSYNEQF
few,TRBJ2-7,TRBV5-5,ASSPGDAAYEQY
NA,TRBJ2-1,TRBV6-5,ASSYGGFEQF
NA,TRBJ1-5,TRBV12-3/TRBV12-4,ASSLNQDLKTAQH
NA,TRBJ2-7,TRBV20-1,SASVTRPGQSSPYEQY
few,TRBJ2-3,TRBV29-1,SELRVTDTQY
many,TRBJ2-1,TRBV19,ASSQRAADEQF
NA,TRBJ2-2,TRBV7-3,ASSFTSAGELFF
many,TRBJ2-7,TRBV27,ASSPRSYEQY
NA,TRBJ1-1,TRBV29-1,SVPRGQGVLNTEAF
few,TRBJ1-4,TRBV5-1,ASSLETANEKLF
many,TRBJ2-1,TRBV20-1,SARGLAGNEQF
once,TRBJ1-5,TRBV27,ASSPTWAGINQPQH
many,TRBJ1-5,TRBV6-2/TRBV6-3,ASSRDRGPSNQPQH
few,TRBJ2-3,TRBV4-1,ASSRRSGSEDTQY
many,TRBJ2-5,TRBV29-1,SVVWDRGSETQY
NA,TRBJ1-1,TRBV9,ASSVVTGVRTEAF
NA,TRBJ2-3,TRBV20-1,SAYTGRRADTQY
few,TRBJ2-6,TRBV6-5,ASSPRVAGANVLT